What follows are 14 T cell receptor beta chains derived from one specimen sequenced in a study of T cell repertoires in cytomegalovirus infection. These receptors are not linked to any known antigen. Each CDR3 protein gets one entry after TCRdb re-called the reads with MiXCR. The table lists approximately 280,000 distinct CDR3 sequences, roughly a fifth of them singletons. The source material was cultured PBMCs, sampled from culture after CMV antigen stimulation. The receptors come from a human donor in good health (CMV status not recorded). Some clones in this sample may be carry-over from other donors' samples.

The chain carries TRBV20-1 and TRBJ1-1; 7 bases fit TRBD1. The V gene end was trimmed by 6 bases and the J gene end by 3 bases; junction bases not matched to a gene: 7. CDR3 length: 13 amino acids. The germline gives CDR1 DFQATT, CDR2 SNEGSKA (reference sequence). CDR3 sequence (DNA): TGCAGTGCATCCCCGACAGGGTACACTGAAGCTTTCTTT. Its translation is CSASPTGYTEAFF.

This sequence joins TRBV18 and TRBJ2-1; no clear D gene. Germline-derived CDR1 and CDR2 are KGHSH and LQKENI. The V end was cut by 2 bases, the J end by 0 bases, with 11 bases between. This CDR3 has 16 residues. CDR3 protein: CASSPSRGSSYNEQFF. For the CDR3, the DNA is TGTGCCAGCTCACCATCCCGCGGAAGCTCCTACAATGAGCAGTTCTTC.

This clonotype showed up many times. The chain uses TRBV6-5 and TRBJ1-3; TRBD1 agrees at 9 bases. J gave up 0 bases and V 0 bases, and 6 bases lay outside the gene matches. Germline values: CDR1 MNHEY, CDR2 SVGAGI. The CDR3 runs to 18 residues. The CDR3 is CASSYSRDRAHSGNTIYF. The CDR3 bases are TGTGCCAGCAGTTACTCCCGGGACAGGGCGCACTCTGGAAACACCATATATTTT.

The V and J genes are TRBV6-2 or TRBV6-3 and TRBJ2-1; no firm D call. In germline, CDR1 is MNHEY, CDR2 SVGEGT. The CDR3 spans 14 residues. V lost 2 bases, J lost 4 bases, and 9 bases lay in between. Here the CDR3 DNA reads TGTGCCAGCAGTTACGCTCCCGCGTACAATGAGCAGTTCTTC. Protein: CASSYAPAYNEQFF.

The sample holds a few counts of this clonotype. This chain connects TRBV23-1 to TRBJ1-1, with D possibly TRBD1 on 5 matching bases. TRBV23-1 carries the ORF label, with uncertain function. The CDR3 covers 16 residues. Trimming left V 6 bases short and J 1 base short, with 18 bases between. As DNA, the CDR3 is TGCGCCAGCAGCCCAAAAGGGGAGGGACCGAACACTGAAGCTTTCTTT. Translated, it gives CASSPKGEGPNTEAFF.

This clonotype has ten or more counts. The V and J genes are TRBV7-2 and TRBJ1-2, with TRBD1 as a possible D gene (5 bases). Germline CDR1 and CDR2: SGHTA and FQGNSA. CDR3 size: 16 residues. V was clipped by 2 bases and J by 2 bases, with 15 bases between them. CDR3 protein: CASSLYSGLRNYGYTF. CDR3 nucleotides: TGTGCCAGCAGCTTATACTCGGGACTCAGAAACTATGGCTACACCTTC.

This clonotype turned up a few times. The genes are TRBV4-1 and TRBJ2-6, with D uncertain. V dropped 5 bases and J dropped 1 base, with 9 bases sitting between them. Germline V gene lookup returns CDR1 MGHRA and CDR2 YSYEKL. This CDR3 region has 15 residues. The CDR3 loop reads CASSSGWSGANVLTF. As DNA, the CDR3 is TGCGCCAGCAGCTCAGGATGGTCTGGGGCCAACGTCCTGACTTTC.

Worth noting for this clonotype: This CDR3 is missing its conserved last phenylalanine or tryptophan, likely due to a read error. The J gene is TRBJ2-1, the V gene TRBV11-2; 13 bases line up with TRBD2. The V segment lost 2 bases and the J segment 0 bases; nucleotides outside the gene matches: 4. This CDR3 spans 18 amino acids. Germline V gene data show CDR1 as SGHAT and CDR2 as FQNNGV. The DNA for the CDR3 is TGTGCCAGCAGCTTAACTAGCGGGAGGGGCAGCTCCTACAATGAGCAGTTCTCC. This codes for CASSLTSGRGSSYNEQFS.

The gene calls are TRBV5-1 and TRBJ2-7; 8 nucleotides agree with TRBD2. CDR3 length equals 13 residues. Germline loops: CDR1 SGHRS, CDR2 YFSETQ. Losses at the gene ends were 3 bases for V and 6 bases for J; bases not matched to a gene: 5. The CDR3 is CASSSGLGFEQYV. The CDR3 nucleotides read TGCGCCAGCAGCTCGGGACTAGGATTCGAGCAGTACGTC.

In its sample, this clonotype was seen many times. The rearrangement links TRBV7-2 to TRBJ2-5, with TRBD1 matching over 12 bases. This CDR3 has 19 amino acids. Germline CDR1 is SGHTA and CDR2 is FQGNSA. V lost 1 base and J lost 4; bases outside the gene matches: 13. The CDR3 region is CASSLVGTGGAGGVETQYF. The CDR3 bases are TGTGCCAGCAGCTTAGTAGGGACAGGGGGCGCAGGGGGAGTAGAGACCCAGTACTTC.

This clonotype was counted only a few times. J is TRBJ2-7 and V is TRBV6-1; D is uncertain. V was shortened by 2 bases and J by 3 bases, with 14 bases between the two germline ends. Germline assignment: CDR1 MNHNS and CDR2 SASEGT. There are 15 residues in the CDR3. CDR3 sequence: CASSESAVYLYEQYF. CDR3 nucleotide sequence: TGTGCCAGCAGTGAATCTGCAGTCTATCTCTACGAGCAGTACTTC.

The CDR3, as DNA: TGTGCCAGCAGCTCAGGACAGCCCAAAAGAACAGATACGCAGTATTTT. Its protein product is CASSSGQPKRTDTQYF. V and J are TRBV11-2 and TRBJ2-3, with D possibly being TRBD1 (6 bases). The V and J ends lost 4 bases and 3 bases respectively, with 17 bases between them. This CDR3 spans 16 amino acids. CDR1 is SGHAT and CDR2 is FQNNGV in the germline V gene. Looking up the rest from reference TRBV11-2 and TRBJ2-3 gives the full variable domain: EAGVAQSPRYKIIEKRQSVAFWCNPISGHATLYWYQQILGQGPKLLIQFQNNGVVDDSQLPKDRFSAERLKGVDSTLKIQPAKLEDSAVYLCASSSGQPKRTDTQYFGPGTRLTVL.

This clonotype was observed many times. V usage is TRBV7-2 and J usage is TRBJ1-3; maybe TRBD1 (6 bases). V shed 2 bases and J shed 0 bases, with 17 bases lying between them. The CDR3 is 18 residues long. The V gene's germline CDR1 is SGHTA and CDR2 FQGNSA. CDR3 DNA: TGTGCCAGCAGCTTAAACCTGGCAGGGGACGTCTCTGGAAACACCATATATTTT. This translates into CASSLNLAGDVSGNTIYF.

The chain has TRBV18 and TRBJ2-7; 12 positions match TRBD2. The CDR3 length is 15 residues. Trimming cost V 5 bases and J 4 bases; bases outside gene matches: 6. Germline CDR1 is KGHSH and CDR2 is LQKENI. CDR3 loop: CASSSRLAGDYEQYV. DNA of the CDR3: TGTGCCAGCTCAAGTAGACTAGCGGGGGATTACGAGCAGTACGTC.